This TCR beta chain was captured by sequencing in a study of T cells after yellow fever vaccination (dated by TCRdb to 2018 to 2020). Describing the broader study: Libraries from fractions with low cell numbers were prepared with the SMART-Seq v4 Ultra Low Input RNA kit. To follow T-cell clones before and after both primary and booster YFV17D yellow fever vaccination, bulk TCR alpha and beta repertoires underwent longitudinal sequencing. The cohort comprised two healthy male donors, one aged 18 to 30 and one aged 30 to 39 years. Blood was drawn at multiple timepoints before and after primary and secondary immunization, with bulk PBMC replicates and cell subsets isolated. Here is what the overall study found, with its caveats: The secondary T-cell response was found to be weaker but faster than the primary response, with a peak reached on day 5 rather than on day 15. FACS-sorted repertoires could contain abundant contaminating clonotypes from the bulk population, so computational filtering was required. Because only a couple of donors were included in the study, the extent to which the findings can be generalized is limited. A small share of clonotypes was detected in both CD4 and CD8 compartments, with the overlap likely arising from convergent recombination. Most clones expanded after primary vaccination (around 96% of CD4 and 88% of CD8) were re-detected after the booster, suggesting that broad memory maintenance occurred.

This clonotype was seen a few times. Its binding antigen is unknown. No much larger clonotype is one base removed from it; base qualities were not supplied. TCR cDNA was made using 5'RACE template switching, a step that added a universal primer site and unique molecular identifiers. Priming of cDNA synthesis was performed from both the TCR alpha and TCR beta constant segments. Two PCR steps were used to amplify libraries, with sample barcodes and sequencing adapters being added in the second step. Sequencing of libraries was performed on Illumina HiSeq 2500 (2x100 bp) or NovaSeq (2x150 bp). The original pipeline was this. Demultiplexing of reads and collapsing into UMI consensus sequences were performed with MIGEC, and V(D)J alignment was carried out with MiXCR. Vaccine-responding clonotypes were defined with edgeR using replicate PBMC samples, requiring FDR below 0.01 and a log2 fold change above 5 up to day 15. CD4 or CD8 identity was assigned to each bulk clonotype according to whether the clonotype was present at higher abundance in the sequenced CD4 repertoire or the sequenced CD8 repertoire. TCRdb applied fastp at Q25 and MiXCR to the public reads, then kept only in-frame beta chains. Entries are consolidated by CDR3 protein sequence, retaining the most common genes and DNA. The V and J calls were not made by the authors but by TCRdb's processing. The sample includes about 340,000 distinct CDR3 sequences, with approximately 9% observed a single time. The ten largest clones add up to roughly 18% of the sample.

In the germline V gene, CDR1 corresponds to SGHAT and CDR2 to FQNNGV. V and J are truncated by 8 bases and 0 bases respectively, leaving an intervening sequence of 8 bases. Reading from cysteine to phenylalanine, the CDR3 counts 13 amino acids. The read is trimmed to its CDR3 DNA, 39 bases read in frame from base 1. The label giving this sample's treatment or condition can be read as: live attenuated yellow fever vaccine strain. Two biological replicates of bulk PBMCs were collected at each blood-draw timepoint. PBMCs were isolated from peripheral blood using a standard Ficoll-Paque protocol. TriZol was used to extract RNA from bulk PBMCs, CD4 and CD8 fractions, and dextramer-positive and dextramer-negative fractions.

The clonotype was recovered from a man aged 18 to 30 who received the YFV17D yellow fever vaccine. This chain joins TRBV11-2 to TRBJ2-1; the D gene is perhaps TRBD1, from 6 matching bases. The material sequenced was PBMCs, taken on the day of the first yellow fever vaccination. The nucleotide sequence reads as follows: TGTGCCAGCCGGACAGCCTCCTACAATGAGCAGTTCTTC. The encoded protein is CASRTASYNEQFF.